The TCR beta chain described here comes from a study of blood T cell repertoires in COVID-19 (TCRdb year 2020). Turning to the overall study: Collaborator samples came from the United States, Italy and Spain and covered acute and convalescent phases of COVID-19. The material from the prospective study consisted of cDNA or gDNA derived from T cells, B-cell-depleted T cells, or PBMCs. Deeply sampled blood TCRbeta repertoires from subjects exposed to, actively infected with, or recovered from COVID-19 were included in the dataset. The samples were drawn from the first 160 participants of the ongoing ImmuneRACE study and from 1,200 or so subjects provided by 6 global collaborators. The repertoires were made available in a free public database intended to serve as a resource for research on the immune response to SARS-CoV-2. Sample metadata almost always included a de-identified subject ID, COVID-19 status, age in years and sex. Where available, HLA class I and class II types were taken from metadata supplied by the sample provider and were not determined by assay-based typing. What the study reported, not specific to this receptor: How much clinical and demographic metadata was included differed by source and by participant, and the metadata was provided uncurated.

The immunoSEQ Assay, a bias-controlled multiplex PCR, was used to amplify TCRbeta CDR3 regions from genomic DNA. Processing in the source paper ran as follows. The number of nucleated cells in each sample was estimated by amplification of reference gene primers within the assay. Sequence reads were collapsed and filtered to measure the absolute abundance of every unique TCRbeta CDR3 rearrangement. For each sample, productive Simpson clonality was calculated by taking the square root of Simpson's diversity index across productive rearrangements. Held by TCRdb, this immuneACCESS table contains in-frame sequences only and omits some clones. Under half of the omission traces to an unresolved V gene where checked; the cause of the rest is unknown. V and J calls and clone size follow that table, whereas D and trimming were derived from the DNA. The sample profile shows under 200,000 clones; roughly 80% of them were found once. The ten largest clonotypes hold roughly 15% of the sample.

Comment on this clone: Its antigen target is currently unknown. Base qualities are not at hand, and no much larger clone is one base apart.

V is cut back by 3 bases and J by 5 bases, with 3 bases in the junction unmatched. According to the germline V gene (reference sequence), CDR1 reads SGHKS and CDR2 reads YYEKEE. The CDR3 covers 13 residues, taking in both the cysteine and the phenylalanine. This entry keeps only the CDR3 DNA: 39 bases, framed from base 1. One collaborating source in Seattle enrolled patients while the patients were actively infected and followed the patients over time throughout the course of disease. Collaborating institutions collected whole blood in K2EDTA tubes following their own protocols. For TCRbeta analysis, collaborator samples were shipped as frozen whole blood, as isolated PBMCs, or as DNA extracted from either sample type.

The sequence is built from TRBV5-5 and TRBJ1-1; the central 8 bases match TRBD1. The sequence was collected from a woman aged 70-85 years with COVID-19, enrolled during active disease. The sequenced sample was peripheral blood. CDR3 reads: CASSWTGRTEAFF. The base sequence is TGTGCCAGCAGCTGGACAGGGCGGACTGAAGCTTTCTTT.